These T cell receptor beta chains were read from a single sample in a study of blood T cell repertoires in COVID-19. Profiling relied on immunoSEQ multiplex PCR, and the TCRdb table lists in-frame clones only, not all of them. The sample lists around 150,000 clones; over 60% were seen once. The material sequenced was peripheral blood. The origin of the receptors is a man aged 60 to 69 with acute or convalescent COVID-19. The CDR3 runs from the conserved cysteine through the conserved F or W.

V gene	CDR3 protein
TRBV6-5	CASSARTKDTQYF
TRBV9	CASSPRGAGGNTIYF
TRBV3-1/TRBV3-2	CASSPSGGASTYNEQFF
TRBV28	CASSSQGVEQFF
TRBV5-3	CARSSQGDTEAFF
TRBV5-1	CASSLGTSKGTQYF
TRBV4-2	CASSPAGTGTYEQYF
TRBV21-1	CASSLRDRATEAFF
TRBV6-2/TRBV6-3	CASSFRGGTQYF
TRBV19	CASSIGGHATNEKLFF
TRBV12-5	CASGSGMYSNQPQHF
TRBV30	CALDRGRTAQETQYF
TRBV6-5	CASSYDRNQPQHF
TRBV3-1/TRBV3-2	CASSLQTGPGGYTF
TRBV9	CASSEGARQPQHF
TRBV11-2	CASRRPGTEQETQYF
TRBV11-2	CASSSALPVSSYNEQFF
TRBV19	CASSPGHHSNQPQHF
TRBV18	CASSPGGGVGYEQYF
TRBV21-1	CASSRQGGNTEAFF
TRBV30	CAWSVQTGGFNQPQHF
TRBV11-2	CASSLDGAIGQGKGGNTIYF
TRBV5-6	CASSGRDSNSYEQYF
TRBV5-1	CASRLSGGGHETQYF
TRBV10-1	CASSGPGLAGGSSYNEQFF
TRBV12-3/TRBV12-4	CASSLLQGTEAFF
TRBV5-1	CASSLRSGGTEAFF
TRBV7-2	CASSSGQGYTDTQYF
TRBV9	CASSVVGTESSGNTIYF
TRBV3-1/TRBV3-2	CASSPSKGPGQGTGQPQHF
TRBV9	CASSVGGGSFDGYTF